This TCR beta chain originates from a study of cytomegalovirus exposure and HLA in healthy donors. General study findings and limits: With later analysis, a missense DCLRE1C variant became linked to TCR beta V- and J-gene trimming. At a 0.05 false discovery rate, a later analysis found some 18,000 TCR beta sequences to be associated with HLA alleles. Later analysis suggested most CMV-associated TCR beta chains were HLA-restricted. Analyzed later, association rates of TCRs varied across HLA loci, with DRB1 most and HLA-C fewest.

Points on this clone: Its antigen is undetermined.

60 Vbeta and 13 Jbeta primers were used in PCR. Libraries were prepared by immunoSEQ multiplex PCR; TCRdb keeps only in-frame clonotypes and omits some of them. The data contain about 180,000 clones, 65% to 80% of them singletons. The germline CDR1 and CDR2 sequences are SGHRS and YFSETQ. V lost 0 bases to trimming and J lost 1 base; unmatched junction nucleotides: 5. This CDR3 region has 17 residues. The sequenced sample was PBMCs. This chain links TRBV5-1 with TRBJ2-3, with TRBD2 matching over 10 bases. The sequence derives from a woman in her thirties in good health and CMV-seropositive. This CDR3 is CASSLAGLAGGTDTQYF. Here the CDR3 DNA reads TGCGCCAGCAGCTTGGCCGGGCTAGCGGGGGGCACAGATACGCAGTATTTT.